This note documents a single T cell receptor beta chain sequence. This specimen comes from a study of blood T cell repertoires in COVID-19. Whole-study context: Spain, Italy and the United States supplied samples that represented acute and convalescent COVID-19. From T cells, B-cell-depleted T cells, or PBMCs came the material, which was cDNA or gDNA.

The authors' processing: Amplification from reference gene primers served as the basis for estimated nucleated cell counts. Sequencing was performed with immunoSEQ multiplex PCR; in TCRdb, only in-frame clones are kept and a portion is missing. The D gene and trimming were derived from the DNA, and the V and J assignments and clone size from that table. The sample has 75,000 or so clones; roughly 86% are singletons. Sequenced: peripheral blood. This receptor was taken from a man in his 60s with acute or convalescent COVID-19.

CDR3 sequence (DNA): TGTGCCAGCAGCTTAACTTCCGACAGGGTCTCAGATACGCAGTATTTT. It yields the protein CASSLTSDRVSDTQYF. This chain joins TRBV7-3 and TRBJ2-3; 7 positions agree with TRBD1. The CDR3 loop spans 16 amino acids. Germline loops: CDR1 SGHTA, CDR2 FQGTGA. J gave up 4 bases and V 0 bases, and 7 bases lay outside the gene matches.